Sequencing of this TCR beta chain was carried out in a study of T cells in Graves' hyperthyroidism and ophthalmopathy. In this sample, this clonotype turned up many times. This CDR3 has 18 residues. Trimming cost V 3 bases and J 0 bases, with 20 bases left between them. Template material for amplifying TCR beta CDR3 regions consisted of RNA transcripts. TCR CDR3 underwent first-round RT-PCR with the HTBI primer set. In TCRdb, the multiplex PCR reads were re-called with MiXCR into one record per CDR3 protein. The sample lists roughly 700,000 distinct CDR3 sequences, 14% seen once, with approximately 10% in the top ten. Patients aged 18 to 65 with hyperthyroidism were newly diagnosed, with duration under 2 months. The diagnoses drew upon clinical symptoms, serum thyroxine and TRAb, thyroid ultrasound and orbital computed tomography. Using more than 8 ml of fresh peripheral blood, PBMCs were prepared.

The sequence came from a woman aged 18-29 years with Graves' hyperthyroidism. The sample taken for sequencing was blood. The chain recombines TRBV12-3 or TRBV12-4 with TRBJ1-1; D is unresolved. CDR3 in DNA: TGTGCCAGCAGTTTTTCTACCCCGGCCCCGAGGGTGAACACTGAAGCTTTCTTT. It translates to CASSFSTPAPRVNTEAFF.